This T cell receptor beta chain was documented in a study of blood T cell repertoires in COVID-19. As for the study in general: Material from acute and convalescent COVID-19 was sourced from the United States, Italy and Spain.

This CDR3 contains 16 residues. Germline loops: CDR1 SGHNT, CDR2 YYREEE (reference sequence). The J segment lost 3 bases and the V segment lost 5 bases, leaving 9 bases of the junction unmatched. Methods used by the authors: For nucleated cells, counts were estimated from reference gene primer amplification. Data came from immunoSEQ multiplex PCR; TCRdb stores just in-frame clones and leaves some out. D and trimming come from the DNA, and the V and J calls and clone size come from that table. The repertoire has some 510,000 clones, more than 75% of them found once; the top ten carry 1.5% to 2%. Which cohort a participant joined came from the clinical history participants gave.

The sample consisted of PBMCs or T cells enriched from blood (not recorded which). V is TRBV5-4 and J is TRBJ1-1, with 11 bases fitting TRBD1. The clonotype originates from a woman between 40 and 55 years old who had recovered from COVID-19. CDR3 amino acids: CASREGQGASHTEAFF. DNA for the CDR3: TGTGCCAGCAGAGAAGGACAGGGGGCATCGCACACTGAAGCTTTCTTT.